This TCR beta chain was profiled in a study of T cell responses to AZD1222 COVID-19 vaccine. The assay was immunoSEQ multiplex PCR, and TCRdb's table has in-frame clones only and misses some. Counted here are around 140,000 clones, about 82% occurring once; the ten biggest clones make up more than 7.5%. The CDR3 has 16 amino acids. Germline V gene data show CDR1 as SGHDT and CDR2 as YYEEEE. After removal of 0 bases from V and 5 bases from J, the junction contained 1 base not matched to a gene. The sample here was peripheral blood, taken 28 days after the second dose of the MenACWY control vaccine. The chain carries TRBV5-6 and TRBJ2-1; TRBD2 matches at 14 bases. This receptor was obtained from an adult who received the MenACWY meningococcal vaccine as a control. DNA of the CDR3: TGTGCCAGCAGCTTGGTGGGACTAGCGGGAGACAATGAGCAGTTCTTC. This sequence encodes CASSLVGLAGDNEQFF. The whole variable domain, remainder taken from reference TRBV5-6 and TRBJ2-1, is DAGVTQSPTHLIKTRGQQVTLRCSPKSGHDTVSWYQQALGQGPQFIFQYYEEEERQRGNFPDRFSGHQFPNYSSELNVNALLLGDSALYLCASSLVGLAGDNEQFFGPGTRLTVL.